Below are 17 T cell receptor beta chains sequenced from a single sample in a study of T cells in localized non-small cell lung cancer. Sequenced by immunoSEQ multiplex PCR; TCRdb stores in-frame clones only, minus some. The profile covers about 41,000 clones, with roughly 83% appearing a single time and about 8% taken by the ten largest. This specimen consisted of PBMCs, obtained before any cancer treatment. These TCRs come from a man aged 40 to 70 with stage II lung adenocarcinoma.

The chain carries TRBV28 and TRBJ1-2; D remains unclear. V dropped 6 bases and J dropped 5 bases, with 13 bases sitting between them. The CDR3 covers 13 residues. Per germline, CDR1 MDHEN and CDR2 SYDVKM. CDR3 in amino acids: CASRLSNGYGYTF. For the CDR3, the DNA is TGTGCCAGCAGGCTATCCAATGGTTATGGCTACACCTTC.

This clone was counted once. The chain combines TRBV11-2 with TRBJ2-7; possible D gene TRBD1, 6 bases. V lost 4 bases to trimming and J lost 9 bases, with 25 bases between them. The CDR3 extends over 16 amino acids. Germline values: CDR1 SGHAT, CDR2 FQNNGV. Here the CDR3 reads CASSSPGHAVETGQYF. CDR3 DNA sequence: TGTGCCAGCAGCTCCCCGGGACACGCTGTTGAAACTGGGCAGTACTTC. Full variable domain (rest looked up from reference TRBV11-2 and TRBJ2-7): EAGVAQSPRYKIIEKRQSVAFWCNPISGHATLYWYQQILGQGPKLLIQFQNNGVVDDSQLPKDRFSAERLKGVDSTLKIQPAKLEDSAVYLCASSSPGHAVETGQYFGPGTRLTVT.

In this sample, this clone turned up a few times. The chain is built from TRBV10-1 and TRBJ2-7; D unclear. Germline CDR1 and CDR2: WNHNN and SYGVQD (reference sequence). The germline V and J ends were trimmed by 0 bases and 3 bases, with 6 bases remaining between them. This CDR3 has 13 residues. CDR3 DNA sequence: TGCGCCAGCAGTGAGTCGGGCAACTACGAGCAGTACTTC. Protein sequence: CASSESGNYEQYF.

This clone was detected only once. The V and J genes are TRBV7-9 and TRBJ2-1; D gene uncertain. With 5 bases removed from V and 7 bases from J, the gap between germline ends came to 15 bases. Per the germline V gene, CDR1 is SEHNR and CDR2 is FQNEAQ (reference sequence). The CDR3 is 14 residues long. The CDR3 sequence: CASSPRGLGNEQFF. The CDR3 bases are TGTGCCAGCAGCCCCCGCGGTTTGGGGAATGAGCAGTTCTTC.

The chain has TRBV18 and TRBJ2-2; unclear D gene. The CDR3 contains 15 residues. The V and J ends lost 6 bases and 1 base respectively, with 12 bases between them. Germline CDR1 is KGHSH and CDR2 is LQKENI. DNA for the CDR3: TGTGCCAGCTCCCCTCCGTCGGTGAACACCGGGGAGCTGTTTTTT. This gives the protein CASSPPSVNTGELFF.

The chain has TRBV11-2 and TRBJ2-7; D gene unclear. V gave up 1 base and J gave up 4 bases, with 8 bases separating them. Germline values: CDR1 SGHAT, CDR2 FQNNGV. This CDR3 spans 13 amino acids. CDR3 sequence: CASSLGPSYEQYF. In DNA, the CDR3 is TGTGCCAGCAGCTTAGGCCCGAGTTACGAGCAGTACTTC.

V usage is TRBV7-2 and J usage is TRBJ1-1; 8 nucleotides line up with TRBD1. The CDR3 is made up of 16 amino acids. V shed 5 bases, J shed 0 bases, and the junction held 8 bases outside the gene matches. Germline-derived CDR1 and CDR2 are SGHTA and FQGNSA. The CDR3 coding sequence is TGTGCCAGCAGCCTCCGGGACAGGATATTGAACACTGAAGCTTTCTTT. Encoded protein: CASSLRDRILNTEAFF.

The chain employs TRBV9 and TRBJ2-3; D gene ambiguous. The germline V gene encodes CDR1 SGDLS and CDR2 YYNGEE. This CDR3 spans 12 amino acids. V was cut by 4 bases and J by 4 bases, with 7 bases left in between. In DNA, the CDR3 is TGTGCCAGCAGCCACCCCTCAGATACGCAGTATTTT. It translates to CASSHPSDTQYF. The full variable domain, rest sourced from reference TRBV9 and TRBJ2-3, is DSGVTQTPKHLITATGQRVTLRCSPRSGDLSVYWYQQSLDQGLQFLIQYYNGEERAKGNILERFSAQQFPDLHSELNLSSLELGDSALYFCASSHPSDTQYFGPGTRLTVL.

The chain employs TRBV6-1 and TRBJ1-5; a weak D match, TRBD1 (5 bases). The CDR3 totals 15 residues. The germline V gene encodes CDR1 MNHNS and CDR2 SASEGT. V lost 2 bases and J lost 0, with 8 bases in between. The CDR3 spells CASSEPGISNQPQHF. The CDR3 DNA reads TGTGCCAGCAGTGAACCAGGGATTAGCAATCAGCCCCAGCATTTT.

The chain recombines TRBV12-5 with TRBJ2-7; TRBD1 might be the D (5 bases). This CDR3 is 13 amino acids long. Germline values: CDR1 LGHNT, CDR2 FRNRAP. V was pared by 6 bases and J by 0 bases, with 9 bases between. CDR3 in amino acids: CASGSDSSYEQYF. CDR3 nucleotide sequence: TGTGCTAGTGGCTCCGACAGCTCCTACGAGCAGTACTTC.

This clone was seen a few times. J is TRBJ2-5 and V is TRBV27, with 9 bases that match TRBD2. CDR1 is MNHEY and CDR2 is SMNVEV in the germline V gene (reference sequence). There are 15 residues in the CDR3. V trimming: 6 bases; J trimming: 5 bases; junction bases outside the gene matches: 10. This chain's CDR3 is CASSPSGVIRETQYF. CDR3 coding DNA: TGTGCCAGCAGCCCTAGCGGGGTGATTCGGGAGACCCAGTACTTC.

This clone is judged medium-sized. The V call is TRBV25-1, the J call TRBJ2-5; D is unresolved. The ends were cut back, 3 bases at V and 4 bases at J, with 6 bases in the middle. The CDR3 contains 12 residues. CDR1 MGHDK and CDR2 SYGVNS come from the germline V gene. CDR3 DNA sequence: TGTGCCAGCAGTGAGCCCCGAGAGACCCAGTACTTC. Translated: CASSEPRETQYF.

This sequence joins TRBV19 and TRBJ1-2; 7 bases line up with TRBD1. V lost 7 bases and J lost 4; bases outside the gene matches: 6. Germline CDR1 is LNHDA and CDR2 is SQIVND (reference sequence). The CDR3 is 13 amino acids. As DNA, the CDR3 is TGTGCCAGTATACAACAGGGGACCTATGGCTACACCTTC. This encodes CASIQQGTYGYTF.

The chain combines TRBV7-2 with TRBJ2-1; possibly TRBD1 or TRBD2 for D (6 bases each). CDR1 is SGHTA, CDR2 FQGNSA, per germline. The CDR3 runs to 15 residues. V was trimmed by 5 bases and J by 7 bases, leaving 18 bases between them. The CDR3, as DNA: TGTGCCAGCAGCCGTTTCGGGGGCACGGGGAATGAGCAGTTCTTC. This codes for CASSRFGGTGNEQFF.

The chain joins TRBV11-1 to TRBJ1-4; the D is unclear. Germline values: CDR1 SGHAT, CDR2 FQDESV (reference sequence). V was clipped by 1 base and J by 7 bases, with 10 bases between them. This CDR3 is 14 amino acids long. The chain's CDR3 is CASSLVDEGEKLFF. In nucleotides, the CDR3 is TGTGCCAGCAGCTTAGTCGACGAGGGTGAAAAACTGTTTTTT.

V and J are TRBV23-1 and TRBJ2-2; 8 nucleotides agree with TRBD1. TRBV23-1 has ORF status, its function being uncertain. The CDR3 is made up of 17 amino acids. V lost 2 bases to trimming and J lost 3 bases; unmatched junction nucleotides: 8. CDR3 region: CASSQESTGGDTGELFF. The CDR3 nucleotides read TGCGCCAGCAGTCAAGAATCTACAGGGGGTGACACCGGGGAGCTGTTTTTT.

The table lists this clone with a few counts. The chain combines TRBV21-1 with TRBJ1-1. TRBV21-1 is marked as a pseudogene. The CDR3 spans 12 residues. In DNA, the CDR3 is TGTGCCAGCGTGAGCTTGAACACTGAAGCTTTCTTT. Protein sequence: CASVSLNTEAFF.